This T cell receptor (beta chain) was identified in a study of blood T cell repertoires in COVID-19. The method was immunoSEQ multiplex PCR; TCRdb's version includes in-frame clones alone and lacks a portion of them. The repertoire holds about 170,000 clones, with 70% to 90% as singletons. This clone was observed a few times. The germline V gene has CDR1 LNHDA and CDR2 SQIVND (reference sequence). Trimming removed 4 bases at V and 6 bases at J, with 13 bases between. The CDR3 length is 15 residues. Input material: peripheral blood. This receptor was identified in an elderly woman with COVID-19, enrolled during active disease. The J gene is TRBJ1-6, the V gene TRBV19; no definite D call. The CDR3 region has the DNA TGTGCCAGTAGTAAAATCCGGGATCTTAATTCACCCCTCCACTTT. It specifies CASSKIRDLNSPLHF.